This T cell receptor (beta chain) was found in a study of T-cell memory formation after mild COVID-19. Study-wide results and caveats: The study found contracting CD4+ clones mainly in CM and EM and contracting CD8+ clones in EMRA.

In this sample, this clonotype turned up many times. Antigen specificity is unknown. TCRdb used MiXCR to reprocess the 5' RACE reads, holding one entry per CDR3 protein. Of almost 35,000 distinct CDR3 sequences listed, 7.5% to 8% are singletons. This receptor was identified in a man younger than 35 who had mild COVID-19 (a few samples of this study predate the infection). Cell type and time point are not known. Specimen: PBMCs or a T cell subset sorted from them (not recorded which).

CDR3 coding DNA: TGCGCCAGCAGTCTTAATAACAGCCCAGATACGCAGTATTTT. It yields the protein CASSLNNSPDTQYF. The rearrangement uses TRBV5-1 and TRBJ2-3; the D is unclear. Trimming left V 5 bases short and J 4 bases short, with 14 bases between. Germline-derived CDR1 and CDR2 are SGHRS and YFSETQ. The CDR3 runs to 14 residues.